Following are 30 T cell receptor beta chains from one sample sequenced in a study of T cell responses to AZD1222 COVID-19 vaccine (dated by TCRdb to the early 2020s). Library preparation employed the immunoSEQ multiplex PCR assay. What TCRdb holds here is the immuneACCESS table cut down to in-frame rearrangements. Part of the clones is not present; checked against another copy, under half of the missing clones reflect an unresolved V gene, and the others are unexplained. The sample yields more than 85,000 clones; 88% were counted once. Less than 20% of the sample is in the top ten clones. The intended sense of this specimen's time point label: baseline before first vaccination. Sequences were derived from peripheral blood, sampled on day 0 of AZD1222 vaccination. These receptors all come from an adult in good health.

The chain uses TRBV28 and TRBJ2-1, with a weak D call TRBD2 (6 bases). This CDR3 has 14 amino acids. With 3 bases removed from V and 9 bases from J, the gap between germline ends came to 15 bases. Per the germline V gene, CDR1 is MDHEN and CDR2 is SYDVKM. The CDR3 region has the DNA TGTGCCAGCAGTTTTGGCGGGGACTTCGGTGAGCAGTTCTTC. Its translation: CASSFGGDFGEQFF.

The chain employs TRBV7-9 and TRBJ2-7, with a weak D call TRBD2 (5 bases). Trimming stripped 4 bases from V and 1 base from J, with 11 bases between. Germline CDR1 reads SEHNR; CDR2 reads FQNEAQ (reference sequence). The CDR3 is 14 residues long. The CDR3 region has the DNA TGTGCCAGCAGCTCCCGGACTCGATCCTACGAGCAGTACTTC. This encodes CASSSRTRSYEQYF.

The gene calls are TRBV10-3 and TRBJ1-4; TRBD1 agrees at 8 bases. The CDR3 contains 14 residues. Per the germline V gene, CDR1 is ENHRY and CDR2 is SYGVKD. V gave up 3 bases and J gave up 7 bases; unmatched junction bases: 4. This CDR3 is CAISDTGGSEKLFF. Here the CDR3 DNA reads TGTGCCATCAGTGATACAGGGGGGAGTGAAAAACTGTTTTTT.

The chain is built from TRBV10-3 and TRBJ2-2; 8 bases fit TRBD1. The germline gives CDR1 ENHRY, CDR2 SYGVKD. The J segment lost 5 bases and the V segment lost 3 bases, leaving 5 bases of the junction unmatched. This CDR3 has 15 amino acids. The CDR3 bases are TGTGCCATCAGTGATACCAACAGGGGGACCGGGGAGCTGTTTTTT. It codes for CAISDTNRGTGELFF.

The CDR3 is CASSSRTGEKLFF. The CDR3 DNA sequence: TGTGCCAGCAGCTCCCGGACAGGAGAAAAACTGTTTTTT. The chain has TRBV14 and TRBJ1-4; 7 bases agree with TRBD1. Trimming took 5 bases from V and 8 from J; bases not matched to a gene: 5. The CDR3 sequence is 13 residues long. Looked up from germline, CDR1 is SGHDN and CDR2 is FVKESK.

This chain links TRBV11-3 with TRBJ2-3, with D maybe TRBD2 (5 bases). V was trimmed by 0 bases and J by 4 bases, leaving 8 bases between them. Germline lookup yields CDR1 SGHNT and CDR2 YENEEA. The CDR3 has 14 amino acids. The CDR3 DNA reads TGTGCCAGCAGCTTAGATGGAGGTTCAGATACGCAGTATTTT. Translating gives CASSLDGGSDTQYF.

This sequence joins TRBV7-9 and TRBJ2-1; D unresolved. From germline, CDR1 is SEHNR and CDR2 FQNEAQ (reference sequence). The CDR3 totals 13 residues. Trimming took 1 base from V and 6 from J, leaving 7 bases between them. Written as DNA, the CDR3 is TGTGCCAGCAGCTTAGTCTCTCTCAATGAGCAGTTCTTC. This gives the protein CASSLVSLNEQFF.

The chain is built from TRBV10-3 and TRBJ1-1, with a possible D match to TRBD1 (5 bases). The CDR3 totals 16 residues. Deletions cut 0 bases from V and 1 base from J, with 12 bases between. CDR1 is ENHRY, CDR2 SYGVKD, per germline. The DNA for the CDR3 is TGTGCCATCAGTGAGTCGATAGGGGTCGAGAACACTGAAGCTTTCTTT. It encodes CAISESIGVENTEAFF.

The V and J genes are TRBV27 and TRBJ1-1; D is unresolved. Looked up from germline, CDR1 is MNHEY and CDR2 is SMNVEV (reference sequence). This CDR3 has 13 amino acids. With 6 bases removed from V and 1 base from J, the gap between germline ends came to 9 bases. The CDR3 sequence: CASSPGSNTEAFF. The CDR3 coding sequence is TGTGCCAGCAGCCCCGGGTCGAACACTGAAGCTTTCTTT.

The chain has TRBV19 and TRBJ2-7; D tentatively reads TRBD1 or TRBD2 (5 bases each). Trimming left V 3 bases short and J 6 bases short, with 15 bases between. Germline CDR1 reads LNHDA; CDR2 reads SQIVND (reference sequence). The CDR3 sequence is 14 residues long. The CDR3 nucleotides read TGTGCCAGTAGTATTCCTAGCACAGGAGGCGAGCAGTACTTC. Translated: CASSIPSTGGEQYF.

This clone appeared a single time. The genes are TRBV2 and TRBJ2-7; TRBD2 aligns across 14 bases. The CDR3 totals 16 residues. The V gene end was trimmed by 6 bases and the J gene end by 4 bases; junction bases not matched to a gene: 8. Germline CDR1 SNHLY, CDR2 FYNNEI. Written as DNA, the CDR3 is TGTGCCAGCAGGGGACTAGCGGGAGCAGGAAGTTACGAGCAGTACTTC. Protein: CASRGLAGAGSYEQYF.

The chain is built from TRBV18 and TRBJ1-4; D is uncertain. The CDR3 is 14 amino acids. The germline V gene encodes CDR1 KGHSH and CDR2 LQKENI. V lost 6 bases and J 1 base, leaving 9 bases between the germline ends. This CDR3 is CASSLSITNEKLFF. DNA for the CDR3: TGTGCCAGCTCCTTGAGTATAACTAATGAAAAACTGTTTTTT.

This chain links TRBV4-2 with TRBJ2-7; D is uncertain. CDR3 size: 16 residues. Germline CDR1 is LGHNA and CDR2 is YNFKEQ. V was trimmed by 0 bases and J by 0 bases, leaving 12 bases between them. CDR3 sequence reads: CASSQDRAASSYEQYF. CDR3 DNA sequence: TGTGCCAGCAGCCAAGATAGGGCTGCCAGCTCCTACGAGCAGTACTTC.

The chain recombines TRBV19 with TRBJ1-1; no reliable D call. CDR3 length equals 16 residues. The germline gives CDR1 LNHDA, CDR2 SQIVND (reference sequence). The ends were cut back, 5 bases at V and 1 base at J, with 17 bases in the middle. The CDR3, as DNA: TGTGCCAGTAGTTCGGAAGGAGGTAGGAGGAACACTGAAGCTTTCTTT. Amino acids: CASSSEGGRRNTEAFF.

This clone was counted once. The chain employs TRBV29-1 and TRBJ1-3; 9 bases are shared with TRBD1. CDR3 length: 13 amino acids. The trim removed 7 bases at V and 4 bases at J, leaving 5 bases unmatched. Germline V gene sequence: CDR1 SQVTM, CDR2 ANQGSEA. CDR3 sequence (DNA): TGCAGCGGTGGGACAGGGAACGGAAACACCATATATTTT. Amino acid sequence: CSGGTGNGNTIYF.

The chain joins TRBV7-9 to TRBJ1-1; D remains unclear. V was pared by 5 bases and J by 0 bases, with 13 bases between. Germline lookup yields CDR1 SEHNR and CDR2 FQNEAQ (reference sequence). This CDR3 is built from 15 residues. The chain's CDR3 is CASSQLPSLNTEAFF. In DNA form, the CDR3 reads TGTGCCAGCAGCCAATTGCCATCTCTGAACACTGAAGCTTTCTTT.

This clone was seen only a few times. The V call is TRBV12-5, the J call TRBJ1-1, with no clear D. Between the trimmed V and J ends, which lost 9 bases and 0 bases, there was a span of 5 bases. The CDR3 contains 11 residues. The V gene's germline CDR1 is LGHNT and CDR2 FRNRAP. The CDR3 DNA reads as TGTGCTAGCCGGTTGAACACTGAAGCTTTCTTT. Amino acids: CASRLNTEAFF.

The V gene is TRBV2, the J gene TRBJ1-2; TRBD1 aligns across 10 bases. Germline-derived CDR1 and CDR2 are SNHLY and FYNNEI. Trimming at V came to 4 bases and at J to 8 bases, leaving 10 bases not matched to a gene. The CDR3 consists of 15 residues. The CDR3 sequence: CASSARDRGIGGYTF. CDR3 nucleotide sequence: TGTGCCAGCAGTGCCCGGGACAGGGGCATTGGGGGCTACACCTTC.

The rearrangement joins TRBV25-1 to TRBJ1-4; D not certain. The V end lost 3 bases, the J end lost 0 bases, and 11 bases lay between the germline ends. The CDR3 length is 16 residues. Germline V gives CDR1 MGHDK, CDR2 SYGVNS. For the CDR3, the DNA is TGTGCCAGCAGTGACAGGCCGGACGCAACTAATGAAAAACTGTTTTTT. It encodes CASSDRPDATNEKLFF. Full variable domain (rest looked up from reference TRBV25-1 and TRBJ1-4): EADIYQTPRYLVIGTGKKITLECSQTMGHDKMYWYQQDPGMELHLIHYSYGVNSTEKGDLSSESTVSRIRTEHFPLTLESARPSHTSQYLCASSDRPDATNEKLFFGSGTQLSVL.

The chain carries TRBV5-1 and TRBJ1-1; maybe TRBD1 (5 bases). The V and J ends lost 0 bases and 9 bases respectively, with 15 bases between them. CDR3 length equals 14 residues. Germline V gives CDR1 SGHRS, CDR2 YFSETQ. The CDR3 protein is CASSLETGTGKAFF. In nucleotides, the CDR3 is TGCGCCAGCAGCTTGGAGACCGGGACCGGCAAAGCTTTCTTT.

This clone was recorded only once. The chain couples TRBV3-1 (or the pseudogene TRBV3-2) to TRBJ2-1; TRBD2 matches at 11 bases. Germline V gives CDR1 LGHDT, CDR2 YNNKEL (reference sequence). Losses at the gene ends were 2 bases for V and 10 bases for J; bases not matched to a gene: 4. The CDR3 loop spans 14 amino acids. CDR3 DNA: TGTGCCAGCAGCCAACTAGCGGGAGGCGGGGAGCAGTTCTTC. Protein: CASSQLAGGGEQFF.

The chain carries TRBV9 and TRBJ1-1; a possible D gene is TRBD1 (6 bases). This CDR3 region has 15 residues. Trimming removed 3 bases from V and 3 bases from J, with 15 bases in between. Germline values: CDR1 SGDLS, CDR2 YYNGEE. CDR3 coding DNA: TGTGCCAGCAGCGCAAGGATAGGGGGATACACTGAAGCTTTCTTT. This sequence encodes CASSARIGGYTEAFF. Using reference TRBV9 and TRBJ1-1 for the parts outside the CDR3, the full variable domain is DSGVTQTPKHLITATGQRVTLRCSPRSGDLSVYWYQQSLDQGLQFLIQYYNGEERAKGNILERFSAQQFPDLHSELNLSSLELGDSALYFCASSARIGGYTEAFFGQGTRLTVV.

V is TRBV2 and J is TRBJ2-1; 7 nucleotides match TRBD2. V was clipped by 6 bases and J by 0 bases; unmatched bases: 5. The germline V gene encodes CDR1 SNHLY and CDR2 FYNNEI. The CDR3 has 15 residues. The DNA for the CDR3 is TGTGCCAGCAGGGCGGGAGTCAGCTCCTACAATGAGCAGTTCTTC. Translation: CASRAGVSSYNEQFF. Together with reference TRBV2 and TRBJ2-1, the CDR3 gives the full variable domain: EPEVTQTPSHQVTQMGQEVILRCVPISNHLYFYWYRQILGQKVEFLVSFYNNEISEKSEIFDDQFSVERPDGSNFTLKIRSTKLEDSAMYFCASRAGVSSYNEQFFGPGTRLTVL.

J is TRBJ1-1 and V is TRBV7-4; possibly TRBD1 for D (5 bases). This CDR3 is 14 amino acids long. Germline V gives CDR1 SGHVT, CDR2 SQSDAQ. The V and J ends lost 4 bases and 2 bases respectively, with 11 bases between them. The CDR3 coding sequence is TGTGCCAGCAGCTCCCGACAGCAAAACACTGAAGCTTTCTTT. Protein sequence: CASSSRQQNTEAFF.

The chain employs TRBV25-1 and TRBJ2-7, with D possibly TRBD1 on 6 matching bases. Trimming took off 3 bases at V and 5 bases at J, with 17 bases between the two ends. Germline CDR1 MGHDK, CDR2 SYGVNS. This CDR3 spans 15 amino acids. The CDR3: CASSDPKQGDHEQYF. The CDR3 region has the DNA TGTGCCAGCAGTGATCCGAAACAGGGTGATCACGAGCAGTACTTC.

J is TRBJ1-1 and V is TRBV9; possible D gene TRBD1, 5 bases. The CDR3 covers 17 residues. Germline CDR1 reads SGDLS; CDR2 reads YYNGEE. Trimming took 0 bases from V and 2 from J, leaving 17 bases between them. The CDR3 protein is CASSVGVTGGSNTEAFF. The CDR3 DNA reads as TGTGCCAGCAGCGTAGGCGTCACCGGGGGATCAAACACTGAAGCTTTCTTT.

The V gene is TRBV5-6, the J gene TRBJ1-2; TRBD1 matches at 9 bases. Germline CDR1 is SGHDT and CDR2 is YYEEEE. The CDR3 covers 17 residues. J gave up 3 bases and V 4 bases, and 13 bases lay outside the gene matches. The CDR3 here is CASSAFFGTGYYYGYTF. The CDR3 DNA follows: TGTGCCAGCAGCGCTTTCTTCGGGACAGGGTATTACTATGGCTACACCTTC.

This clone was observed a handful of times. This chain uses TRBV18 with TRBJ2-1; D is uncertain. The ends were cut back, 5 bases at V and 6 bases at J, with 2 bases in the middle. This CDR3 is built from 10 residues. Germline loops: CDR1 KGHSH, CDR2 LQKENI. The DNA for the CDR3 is TGTGCCAGCTCATCCAATGAGCAGTTCTTC. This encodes CASSSNEQFF.

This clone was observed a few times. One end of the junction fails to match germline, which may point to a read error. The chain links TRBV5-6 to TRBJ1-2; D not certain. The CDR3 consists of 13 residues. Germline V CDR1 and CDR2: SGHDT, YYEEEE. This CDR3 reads CASSFNTDKFVSF. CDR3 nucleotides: TGTGCCAGCAGCTTTAACACAGACAAGTTTGTCTCCTTC.

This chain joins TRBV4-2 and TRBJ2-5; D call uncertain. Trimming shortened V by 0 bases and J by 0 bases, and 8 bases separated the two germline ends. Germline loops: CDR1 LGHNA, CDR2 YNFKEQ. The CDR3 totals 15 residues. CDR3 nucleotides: TGTGCCAGCAGCCAAGATGTGGCACACCAAGAGACCCAGTACTTC. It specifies CASSQDVAHQETQYF.